The table lists the clone carrying this TCR beta chain with a count of one. The antigen is undetermined. The data were obtained in a study of cytomegalovirus exposure and HLA in healthy donors. With 4 bases removed from V and 4 bases from J, the gap between germline ends came to 10 bases. The CDR3 is 13 amino acids. Germline CDR1 and CDR2: LGHNT and FRNRAP. Study-wide findings and caveats: A later look showed TCR association rates differing by HLA locus, highest for DRB1 and lowest for HLA-C. There were reportedly fewer N-insertions in an Asian-associated ancestry cluster than the approximately 600-donor mean, in a later analysis. Sequence variants that were highly shared formed a cluster that was likely a sequencing artifact.

Use of 60 Vbeta and 13 Jbeta primers characterized the PCR. Original analysis: Tens of millions of unique TCR beta chains, roughly 11 million of them shared, were counted by a later analysis. Assay used: immunoSEQ multiplex PCR; TCRdb lists only in-frame clones, some missing. From that table come the V and J calls and clone size; the DNA was used to work out D and trimming. Of about 230,000 clones in the sample, around four fifths were seen once. The sample taken for sequencing was PBMCs. This clonotype was obtained from a woman aged 40 to 55 in good health and CMV-seronegative. The chain uses TRBV12-5 and TRBJ1-1; weak D call: TRBD1 (5 bases). Written as DNA, the CDR3 is TGTGCTAGTGGTTCAGGGAGGATCACTGAAGCTTTCTTT. Its protein is CASGSGRITEAFF.